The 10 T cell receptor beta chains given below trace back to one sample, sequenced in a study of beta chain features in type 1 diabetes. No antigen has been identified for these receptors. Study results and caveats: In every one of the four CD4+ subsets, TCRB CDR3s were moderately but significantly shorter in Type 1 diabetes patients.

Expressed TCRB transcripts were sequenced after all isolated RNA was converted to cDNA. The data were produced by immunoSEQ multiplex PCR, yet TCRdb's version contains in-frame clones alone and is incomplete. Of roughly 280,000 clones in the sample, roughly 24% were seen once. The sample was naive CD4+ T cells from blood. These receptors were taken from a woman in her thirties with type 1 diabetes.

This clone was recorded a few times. This chain's CDR3 is CAWSVGRILYYGYTF. CDR3 coding DNA: TGTGCCTGGAGTGTTGGGAGGATCTTGTACTATGGCTACACCTTC. This sequence joins TRBV30 and TRBJ1-2; D uncertain. Germline V gives CDR1 GTSNPN, CDR2 SVGIG (reference sequence). The V gene lost 0 bases and the J gene lost 3 bases, with 14 bases spanning the gap. This CDR3 comprises 15 residues.

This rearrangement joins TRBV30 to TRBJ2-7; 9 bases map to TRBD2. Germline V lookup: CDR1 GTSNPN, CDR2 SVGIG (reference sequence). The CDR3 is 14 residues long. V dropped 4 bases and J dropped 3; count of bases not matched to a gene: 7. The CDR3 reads CAWTPTAGGYEQYF. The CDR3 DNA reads TGTGCCTGGACCCCGACAGCGGGAGGCTACGAGCAGTACTTC.

In nucleotides, the CDR3 is TGTGCCAGCAGCGCAGCGGGAGTCTACGAGCAGTACTTC. Its protein is CASSAAGVYEQYF. The chain is built from TRBV25-1 and TRBJ2-7; 8 bases align to TRBD2. V shed 6 bases and J 3 bases; nucleotides not matched to a gene: 4. CDR3 size: 13 residues. CDR1 is MGHDK, CDR2 SYGVNS, per germline.

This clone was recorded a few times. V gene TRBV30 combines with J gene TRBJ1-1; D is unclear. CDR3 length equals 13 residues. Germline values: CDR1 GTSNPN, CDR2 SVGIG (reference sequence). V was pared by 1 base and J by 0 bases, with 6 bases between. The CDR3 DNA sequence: TGTGCCTGGAGTGCGTTAGTGAACACTGAAGCTTTCTTT. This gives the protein CAWSALVNTEAFF.

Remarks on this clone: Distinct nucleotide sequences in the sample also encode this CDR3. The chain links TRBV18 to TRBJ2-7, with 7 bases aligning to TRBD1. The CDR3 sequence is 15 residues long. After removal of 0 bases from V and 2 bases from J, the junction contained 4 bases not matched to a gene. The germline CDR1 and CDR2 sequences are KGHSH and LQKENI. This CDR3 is CASSPPSGQTYEQYF. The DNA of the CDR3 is TGTGCCAGCTCACCACCGTCGGGACAGACCTACGAGCAGTACTTC.

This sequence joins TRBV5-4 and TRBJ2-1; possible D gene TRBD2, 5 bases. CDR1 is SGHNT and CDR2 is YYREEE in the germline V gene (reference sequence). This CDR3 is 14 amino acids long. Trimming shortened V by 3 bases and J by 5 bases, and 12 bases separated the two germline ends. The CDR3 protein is CASSSPGLNNEQFF. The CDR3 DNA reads TGTGCCAGCAGCTCTCCTGGACTGAACAATGAGCAGTTCTTC.

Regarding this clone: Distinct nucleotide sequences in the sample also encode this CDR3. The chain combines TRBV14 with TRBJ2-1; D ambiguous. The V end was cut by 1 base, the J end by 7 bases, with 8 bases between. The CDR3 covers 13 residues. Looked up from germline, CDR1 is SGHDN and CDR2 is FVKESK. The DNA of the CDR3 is TGTGCCAGCAGCCAAGCCCGCTATAATGAGCAGTTCTTC. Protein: CASSQARYNEQFF.

As DNA, the CDR3 is TGTGCCACCAGCAGACCCCAAATACAGGGCAATGAGCAGTTCTTC. This sequence encodes CATSRPQIQGNEQFF. The chain links TRBV15 to TRBJ2-1, with D possibly matching TRBD1 (6 bases). Trimming cost V 2 bases and J 6 bases, with 14 bases left between them. CDR1 and CDR2 (germline): LNHNV, YYDKDF (reference sequence). The CDR3 has 15 amino acids.

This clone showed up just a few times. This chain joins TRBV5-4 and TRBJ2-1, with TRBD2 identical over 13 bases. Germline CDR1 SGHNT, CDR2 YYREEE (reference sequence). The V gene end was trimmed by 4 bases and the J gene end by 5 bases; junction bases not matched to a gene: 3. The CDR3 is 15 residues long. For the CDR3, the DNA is TGTGCCAGCAGCGTGGGGACTAGCGGGGACAATGAGCAGTTCTTC. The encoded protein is CASSVGTSGDNEQFF.

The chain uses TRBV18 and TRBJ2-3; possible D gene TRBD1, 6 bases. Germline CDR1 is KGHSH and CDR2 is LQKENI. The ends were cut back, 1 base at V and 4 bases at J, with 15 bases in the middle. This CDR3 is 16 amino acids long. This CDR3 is CASSPRQGIIADTQYF. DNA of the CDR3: TGTGCCAGCTCACCACGGCAGGGGATAATAGCAGATACGCAGTATTTT.